Described below is a single TCR beta chain sequence and its context. The data were obtained in a study of blood T cell repertoires in COVID-19. Study summary: Acute-phase and convalescent COVID-19 samples originated in the United States, Italy and Spain. Sample material is recorded as cDNA or gDNA derived from T cells, B-cell-depleted T cells, or PBMCs.

The CDR3 is 13 residues long. Germline V gives CDR1 KGHSH, CDR2 LQKENI. Between the trimmed V and J ends, which lost 3 bases and 0 bases, there was a span of 5 bases. The table came from immunoSEQ multiplex PCR; TCRdb's copy has only in-frame clones and leaves some out. The top ten clones hold 2% to 2.5% of a sample with some 120,000 clones, about 70% of them seen once. Material for sequencing was peripheral blood. This TCR came from a woman aged 65 to 85 with acute or convalescent COVID-19. The V and J genes are TRBV18 and TRBJ1-1; unclear D gene. CDR3 in amino acids: CASSPVLNTEAFF. CDR3 DNA: TGTGCCAGCTCACCTGTATTGAACACTGAAGCTTTCTTT.